This TCR beta chain derives from a study of T cells in Graves' hyperthyroidism and ophthalmopathy. CDR1 SGDLS and CDR2 YYNGEE come from the germline V gene. Trimming cost V 0 bases and J 7 bases, with 16 bases left between them. This CDR3 comprises 16 residues. This clonotype has more than one count but fewer than ten. Lactation, pregnancy, other autoimmune disease or uncontrolled infection led to exclusion of patients. Researchers took RNA transcripts and amplified the TCR beta CDR3 regions from them. The HTBI primer set served for first-round RT-PCR of the TCR CDR3. MiXCR was run by TCRdb on the multiplex PCR reads, yielding one entry per CDR3 protein. Here the sample spans approximately 490,000 distinct CDR3 sequences, approximately 23% being singletons.

Source material: blood. This sequence joins TRBV9 and TRBJ2-2, with D possibly matching TRBD1 (5 bases). The TCR comes from a woman aged 70 to 79 with Graves' ophthalmopathy. CDR3 sequence (DNA): TGTGCCAGCAGCGTAGTCCCCCAGGGTTCGGGCGGGGAGCTGTTTTTT. This gives the protein CASSVVPQGSGGELFF.